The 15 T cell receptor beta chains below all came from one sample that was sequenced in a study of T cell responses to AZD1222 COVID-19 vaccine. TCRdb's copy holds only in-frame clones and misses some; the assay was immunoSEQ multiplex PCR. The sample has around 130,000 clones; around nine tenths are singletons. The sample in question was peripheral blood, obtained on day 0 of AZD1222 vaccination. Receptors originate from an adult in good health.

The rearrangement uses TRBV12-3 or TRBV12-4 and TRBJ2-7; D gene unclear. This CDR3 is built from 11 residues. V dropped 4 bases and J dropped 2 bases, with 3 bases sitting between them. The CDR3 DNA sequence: TGTGCCAGCAGTTCCCCCTACGAGCAGTACTTC. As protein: CASSSPYEQYF.

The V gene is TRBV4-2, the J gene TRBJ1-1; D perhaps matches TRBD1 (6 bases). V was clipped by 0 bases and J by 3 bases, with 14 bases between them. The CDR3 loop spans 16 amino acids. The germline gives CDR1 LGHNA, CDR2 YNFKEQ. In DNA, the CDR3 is TGTGCCAGCAGCCAAGATGTCAGGGGCAGGGACACTGAAGCTTTCTTT. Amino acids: CASSQDVRGRDTEAFF.

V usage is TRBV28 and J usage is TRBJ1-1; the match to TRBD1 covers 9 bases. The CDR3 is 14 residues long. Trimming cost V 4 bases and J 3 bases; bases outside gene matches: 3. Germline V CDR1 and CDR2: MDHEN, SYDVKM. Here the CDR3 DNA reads TGTGCCAGCAGTTGGACAGGGGCCCACACTGAAGCTTTCTTT. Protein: CASSWTGAHTEAFF.

This chain's CDR3 is CASRSGYEQYF. CDR3 bases: TGTGCCAGTAGGTCGGGCTACGAGCAGTACTTC. The V gene is TRBV19, the J gene TRBJ2-7; D gene uncertain. The CDR3 is made up of 11 amino acids. Germline V gene lookup returns CDR1 LNHDA and CDR2 SQIVND (reference sequence). V was shortened by 6 bases and J by 3 bases, with 6 bases between the two germline ends.

The DNA of the CDR3 is TGTGCCAGCTCACCACGCCGCCTATCGGTACAAGAGACCCAGTACTTC. This codes for CASSPRRLSVQETQYF. V gene TRBV18 combines with J gene TRBJ2-5; no clear D. Germline lookup yields CDR1 KGHSH and CDR2 LQKENI. This CDR3 region has 16 residues. The V end was cut by 1 base, the J end by 2 bases, with 14 bases between.

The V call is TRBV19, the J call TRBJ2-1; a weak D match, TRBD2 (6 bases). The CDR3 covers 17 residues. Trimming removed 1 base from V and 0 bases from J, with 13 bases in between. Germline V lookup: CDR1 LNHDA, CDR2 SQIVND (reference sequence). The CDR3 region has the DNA TGTGCCAGTAGTATAGGCCTAGCGTTTAGCTCCTACAATGAGCAGTTCTTC. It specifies CASSIGLAFSSYNEQFF. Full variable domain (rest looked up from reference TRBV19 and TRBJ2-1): DGGITQSPKYLFRKEGQNVTLSCEQNLNHDAMYWYRQDPGQGLRLIYYSQIVNDFQKGDIAEGYSVSREKKESFPLTVTSAQKNPTAFYLCASSIGLAFSSYNEQFFGPGTRLTVL.

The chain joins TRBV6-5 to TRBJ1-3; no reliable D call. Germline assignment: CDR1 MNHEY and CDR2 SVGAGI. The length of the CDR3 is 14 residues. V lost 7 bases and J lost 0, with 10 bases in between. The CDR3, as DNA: TGTGCCAGCACCGGCCCGAGCTCTGGAAACACCATATATTTT. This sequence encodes CASTGPSSGNTIYF.

CDR3 residues: CASSLGVGRGTEAFF. DNA for the CDR3: TGTGCCAGCAGCTTAGGGGTAGGGCGGGGGACTGAAGCTTTCTTT. The chain combines TRBV11-2 with TRBJ1-1; D may be TRBD1 (5 bases). Per germline, CDR1 SGHAT and CDR2 FQNNGV. This CDR3 has 15 amino acids. Trimming stripped 1 base from V and 5 bases from J, with 14 bases between.

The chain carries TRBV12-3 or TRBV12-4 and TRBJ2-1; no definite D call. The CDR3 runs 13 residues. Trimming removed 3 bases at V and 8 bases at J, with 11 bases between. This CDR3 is CASSFGFGYEQFF. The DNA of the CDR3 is TGTGCCAGCAGTTTTGGATTTGGGTATGAGCAGTTCTTC.

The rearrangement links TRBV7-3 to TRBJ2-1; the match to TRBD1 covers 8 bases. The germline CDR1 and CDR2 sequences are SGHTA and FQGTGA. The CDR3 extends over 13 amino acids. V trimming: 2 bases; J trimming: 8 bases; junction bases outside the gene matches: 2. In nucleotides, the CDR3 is TGTGCCAGCAGCTTACAGGGGGCCGATGAGCAGTTCTTC. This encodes CASSLQGADEQFF.

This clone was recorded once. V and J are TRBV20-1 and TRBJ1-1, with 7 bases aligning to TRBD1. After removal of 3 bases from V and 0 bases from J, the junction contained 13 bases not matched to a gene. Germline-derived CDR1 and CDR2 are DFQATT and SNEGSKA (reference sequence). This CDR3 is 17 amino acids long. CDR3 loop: CSASYVDRDYLNTEAFF. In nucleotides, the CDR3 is TGCAGTGCTAGTTATGTAGACAGGGACTACCTGAACACTGAAGCTTTCTTT.

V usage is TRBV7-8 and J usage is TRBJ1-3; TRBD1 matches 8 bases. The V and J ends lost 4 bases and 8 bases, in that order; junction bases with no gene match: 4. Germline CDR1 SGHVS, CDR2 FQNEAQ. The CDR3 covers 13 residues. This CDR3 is CASSWNRGDTIYF. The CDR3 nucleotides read TGTGCCAGCAGCTGGAACAGGGGGGACACCATATATTTT.

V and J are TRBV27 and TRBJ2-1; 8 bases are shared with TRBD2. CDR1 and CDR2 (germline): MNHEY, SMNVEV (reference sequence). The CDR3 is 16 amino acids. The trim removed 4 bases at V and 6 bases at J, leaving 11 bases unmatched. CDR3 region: CASSSRRGAGVNEQFF. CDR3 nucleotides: TGTGCCAGCAGTTCCCGTCGGGGAGCGGGAGTCAATGAGCAGTTCTTC.

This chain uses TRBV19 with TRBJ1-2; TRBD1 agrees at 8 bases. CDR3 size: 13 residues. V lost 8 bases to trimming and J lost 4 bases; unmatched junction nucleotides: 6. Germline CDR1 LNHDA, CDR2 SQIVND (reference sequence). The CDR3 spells CASSRDRGYGYTF. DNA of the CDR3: TGTGCCAGTTCCCGAGACAGGGGCTATGGCTACACCTTC.

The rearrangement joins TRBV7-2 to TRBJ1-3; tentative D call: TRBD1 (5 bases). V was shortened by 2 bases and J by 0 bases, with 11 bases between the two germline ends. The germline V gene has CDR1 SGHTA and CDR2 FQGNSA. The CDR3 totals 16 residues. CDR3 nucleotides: TGTGCCAGCAGCTTATTACAGGCCCGCTCTGGAAACACCATATATTTT. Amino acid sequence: CASSLLQARSGNTIYF.